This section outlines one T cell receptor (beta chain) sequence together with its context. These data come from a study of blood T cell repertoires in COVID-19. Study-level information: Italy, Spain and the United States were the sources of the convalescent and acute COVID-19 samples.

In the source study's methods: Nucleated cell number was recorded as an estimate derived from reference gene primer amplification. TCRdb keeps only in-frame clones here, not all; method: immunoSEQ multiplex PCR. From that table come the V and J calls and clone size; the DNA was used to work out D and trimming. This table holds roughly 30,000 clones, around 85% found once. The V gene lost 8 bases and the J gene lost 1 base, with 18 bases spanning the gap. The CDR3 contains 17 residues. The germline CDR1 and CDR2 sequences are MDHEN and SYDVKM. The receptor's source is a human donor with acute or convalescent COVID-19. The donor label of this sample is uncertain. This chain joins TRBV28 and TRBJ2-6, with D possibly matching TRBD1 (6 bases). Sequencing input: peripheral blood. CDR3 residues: CASGPAQGMSGANVLTF. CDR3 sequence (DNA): TGTGCCAGCGGACCGGCGCAGGGGATGTCTGGGGCCAACGTCCTGACTTTC.